The 31 T cell receptor beta chains listed next were all sequenced from one sample in a study of cytomegalovirus exposure and HLA in healthy donors. The protocol was immunoSEQ multiplex PCR, while the TCRdb copy is restricted to in-frame clones and leaves out a portion. This table holds about 150,000 clones, more than 85% found once. Specimen: PBMCs. The receptors were gathered from a man between 18 and 29 years old in good health and CMV-seronegative.

This clone has more than one count but fewer than ten. This chain joins TRBV19 and TRBJ1-1; TRBD1 aligns across 8 bases. The V gene end was trimmed by 8 bases and the J gene end by 1 base; junction bases not matched to a gene: 3. Germline CDR1 LNHDA, CDR2 SQIVND (reference sequence). CDR3 length: 13 residues. CDR3 region: CASDRGPNTEAFF. The CDR3 bases are TGTGCCAGTGACAGGGGCCCGAACACTGAAGCTTTCTTT.

The V call is TRBV5-1, the J call TRBJ2-1; 8 bases line up with TRBD2. Losses at the gene ends were 0 bases for V and 5 bases for J; bases not matched to a gene: 4. The germline V gene has CDR1 SGHRS and CDR2 YFSETQ. The CDR3 loop spans 15 amino acids. The CDR3: CASSLGREGHNEQFF. DNA of the CDR3: TGCGCCAGCAGCTTGGGCCGGGAGGGGCACAATGAGCAGTTCTTC.

This rearrangement joins TRBV9 to TRBJ2-1; 9 positions match TRBD2. V gave up 0 bases and J gave up 10 bases; unmatched junction bases: 8. The CDR3 contains 15 residues. The germline gives CDR1 SGDLS, CDR2 YYNGEE. CDR3 residues: CASSVVLAGEAEQFF. The CDR3 nucleotides are TGTGCCAGCAGCGTAGTGTTAGCGGGAGAGGCGGAGCAGTTCTTC.

The chain combines TRBV19 with TRBJ2-5; D may be TRBD1 (7 bases). This CDR3 contains 16 residues. Germline CDR1 reads LNHDA; CDR2 reads SQIVND (reference sequence). V was trimmed by 6 bases and J by 2 bases, leaving 19 bases between them. This CDR3 is CASSRGGGTAQETQYF. CDR3 nucleotide sequence: TGTGCCAGTAGCCGGGGTGGGGGGACAGCTCAAGAGACCCAGTACTTC.

V gene TRBV5-1 combines with J gene TRBJ2-7, with 7 bases that match TRBD2. Germline lookup yields CDR1 SGHRS and CDR2 YFSETQ. Trimming removed 0 bases from V and 7 bases from J; junction bases left unmatched: 7. This CDR3 is built from 14 residues. For the CDR3, the DNA is TGCGCCAGCAGCTTGGTGGGCGGGAGTGTGGAGCAGTACGTC. It yields the protein CASSLVGGSVEQYV.

A word on this clone: It may be a read error: a sequence one base away is much more abundant. The gene calls are TRBV5-1 and TRBJ1-5, with 9 bases lining up with TRBD1. The CDR3 contains 15 residues. The germline gives CDR1 SGHRS, CDR2 YFSETQ. V lost 4 bases to trimming and J lost 2 bases; unmatched junction nucleotides: 4. The CDR3 sequence is CASSAGQGRNQPQHF. The DNA for the CDR3 is TGCGCCAGCAGCGCCGGACAGGGGCGCAATCAGCCCCAGCATTTT.

V gene TRBV27 combines with J gene TRBJ1-2; TRBD1 aligns across 10 bases. The CDR3 is 14 residues long. Per the germline V gene, CDR1 is MNHEY and CDR2 is SMNVEV (reference sequence). Trimming cost V 6 bases and J 4 bases; bases outside gene matches: 5. The chain's CDR3 is CASRTGGAIYGYTF. The CDR3 nucleotides are TGTGCCAGCAGGACAGGGGGCGCCATCTATGGCTACACCTTC.

J is TRBJ1-3 and V is TRBV21-1; the DNA was not compared with TRBD1, the D call given in the table. TRBV21-1 is a listed pseudogene. This CDR3 has 17 residues. CDR3 amino acids: CASSKARGASSGNTIYF. The CDR3 nucleotides read TGTGCCAGCAGCAAAGCGCGTGGGGCCAGCTCTGGAAACACCATATATTTT.

J is TRBJ2-1 and V is TRBV10-3; the match to TRBD2 covers 8 bases. V lost 3 bases, J lost 4 bases, and 5 bases stayed unmatched. The CDR3 spans 15 residues. Per germline, CDR1 ENHRY and CDR2 SYGVKD. CDR3 DNA sequence: TGTGCCATCAGTGATGGTCTAGCGGGTTACAATGAGCAGTTCTTC. This translates into CAISDGLAGYNEQFF.

The chain combines TRBV30 with TRBJ2-3; D possibly corresponds to TRBD1 (5 bases). CDR1 and CDR2 from the germline V gene are GTSNPN and SVGIG (reference sequence). The length of the CDR3 is 15 residues. Trimming removed 0 bases at V and 6 bases at J, with 16 bases between. The CDR3 DNA is TGTGCCTGGAGTGTACTATCAGGGCCACGCGATACGCAGTATTTT. Amino acid sequence: CAWSVLSGPRDTQYF.

V usage is TRBV7-6 and J usage is TRBJ2-1, with 10 nucleotides matching TRBD1. CDR3 length: 15 amino acids. Trimming took 5 bases from V and 8 from J; bases not matched to a gene: 9. The germline CDR1 and CDR2 sequences are SGHVS and FNYEAQ. CDR3 loop: CASSLTGTGVHEQFF. The CDR3 nucleotides are TGTGCCAGCAGCCTCACCGGGACAGGGGTGCATGAGCAGTTCTTC.

The chain is built from TRBV4-2 and TRBJ2-3; 9 nucleotides agree with TRBD2. This CDR3 is built from 18 residues. Germline CDR1 is LGHNA and CDR2 is YNFKEQ. J gave up 0 bases and V 0 bases, and 7 bases lay outside the gene matches. This chain's CDR3 is CASSQDLRLAGSTDTQYF. The CDR3 DNA is TGTGCCAGCAGCCAAGATCTTCGGCTAGCGGGGAGCACAGATACGCAGTATTTT.

The gene calls are TRBV9 and TRBJ1-1, with D tentatively TRBD1 (6 bases). Deletions cut 0 bases from V and 7 bases from J, with 13 bases between. This CDR3 is 14 amino acids long. Germline CDR1 reads SGDLS; CDR2 reads YYNGEE. This CDR3 is CASSVDTGLGEAFF. Here the CDR3 DNA reads TGTGCCAGCAGCGTAGACACAGGGCTCGGTGAAGCTTTCTTT. The variable domain in full, completed from reference TRBV9 and TRBJ1-1, reads DSGVTQTPKHLITATGQRVTLRCSPRSGDLSVYWYQQSLDQGLQFLIQYYNGEERAKGNILERFSAQQFPDLHSELNLSSLELGDSALYFCASSVDTGLGEAFFGQGTRLTVV.

The CDR3 bases are TGTGCCAGCAGCGTAGGGGGGAGGTGGGGCACAGATACGCAGTATTTT. Protein: CASSVGGRWGTDTQYF. This rearrangement joins TRBV9 to TRBJ2-3, with D maybe TRBD2 (6 bases). Trimming stripped 0 bases from V and 1 base from J, with 12 bases between. The CDR3 has 16 amino acids. Germline CDR1 and CDR2: SGDLS and YYNGEE.

The rearrangement joins TRBV10-3 to TRBJ2-1; D may be TRBD2 (6 bases). Germline CDR1 reads ENHRY; CDR2 reads SYGVKD. Between the trimmed V and J ends, which lost 0 bases and 6 bases, there was a span of 15 bases. The CDR3 runs 16 residues. The CDR3 region has the DNA TGTGCCATCAGTGAGTCGACCTATGGAGGGTCCAATGAGCAGTTCTTC. This codes for CAISESTYGGSNEQFF.

The rearrangement links TRBV5-1 to TRBJ1-4; 7 nucleotides align to TRBD1. The CDR3 runs to 14 residues. Germline CDR1 SGHRS, CDR2 YFSETQ. The junction had 3 bases not matched to a gene; V was cut back by 3 bases and J by 4 bases. CDR3 DNA: TGCGCCAGCAGCTCACAGGGGAATAATGAAAAACTGTTTTTT. Translated: CASSSQGNNEKLFF.

This chain connects TRBV6-6 to TRBJ1-1, with D maybe TRBD1 (5 bases). The CDR3 has 14 residues. Per germline, CDR1 MNHNY and CDR2 SVGAGI (reference sequence). V was clipped by 7 bases and J by 3 bases, with 15 bases between them. CDR3 sequence (DNA): TGTGCCAGCACCCCCATTGGAGGGGACACTGAAGCTTTCTTT. It translates to CASTPIGGDTEAFF.

The chain recombines TRBV5-4 with TRBJ2-3; 10 bases map to TRBD1. V lost 3 bases to trimming and J lost 5 bases; unmatched junction nucleotides: 12. In germline, CDR1 is SGHNT, CDR2 YYREEE (reference sequence). The CDR3 is made up of 17 amino acids. The CDR3 loop reads CASSSLSLGQGLDTQYF. The DNA of the CDR3 is TGTGCCAGCAGCTCCCTTTCCCTGGGACAGGGGCTAGATACGCAGTATTTT. Supplemented by reference TRBV5-4 and TRBJ2-3, the full variable domain reads ETGVTQSPTHLIKTRGQQVTLRCSSQSGHNTVSWYQQALGQGPQFIFQYYREEENGRGNFPPRFSGLQFPNYSSELNVNALELDDSALYLCASSSLSLGQGLDTQYFGPGTRLTVL.

This clone was seen once. The rearrangement joins TRBV10-1 to TRBJ2-7; no reliable D call. Between the trimmed V and J ends, which lost 5 bases and 3 bases, there was a span of 11 bases. The CDR3 sequence is 13 residues long. Germline values: CDR1 WNHNN, CDR2 SYGVQD (reference sequence). The CDR3 spells CASSPRQIYEQYV. CDR3 DNA: TGCGCCAGCAGTCCTAGGCAGATCTACGAGCAGTACGTC.

The rearrangement joins TRBV21-1 to TRBJ2-7; the table calls TRBD1, which could not be checked here. TRBV21-1 is a known pseudogene. This CDR3 has 15 residues. The CDR3 region is CASIGGQGELYEQYF. The CDR3 DNA follows: TGTGCCAGCATCGGGGGACAGGGGGAACTCTACGAGCAGTACTTC.

V gene TRBV6-1 combines with J gene TRBJ2-2; 7 positions match TRBD1. Per the germline V gene, CDR1 is MNHNS and CDR2 is SASEGT. V was pared by 3 bases and J by 7 bases, with 5 bases of the junction left unmatched. The CDR3 runs 14 residues. CDR3 protein: CASSDLGGVGELFF. In nucleotides, the CDR3 is TGTGCCAGCAGTGATTTAGGGGGCGTCGGGGAGCTGTTTTTT.

The chain uses TRBV14 and TRBJ2-1, with unresolved D. The CDR3 sequence is 16 residues long. Per the germline V gene, CDR1 is SGHDN and CDR2 is FVKESK. V lost 0 bases and J lost 6, with 15 bases in between. DNA of the CDR3: TGTGCCAGCAGCCAAGAAATGTACGGAGAGTTCAATGAGCAGTTCTTC. As protein: CASSQEMYGEFNEQFF.

The chain couples TRBV7-9 to TRBJ2-3; 13 bases map to TRBD2. The trim removed 1 base at V and 0 bases at J, leaving 4 bases unmatched. The CDR3 has 18 residues. Looked up from germline, CDR1 is SEHNR and CDR2 is FQNEAQ (reference sequence). Here the CDR3 reads CASSLGLAGGQSTDTQYF. The CDR3 nucleotides are TGTGCCAGCAGCTTAGGACTAGCGGGGGGACAGAGCACAGATACGCAGTATTTT. Combining the CDR3 with reference TRBV7-9 and TRBJ2-3 gives the whole variable domain DTGVSQNPRHKITKRGQNVTFRCDPISEHNRLYWYRQTLGQGPEFLTYFQNEAQLEKSRLLSDRFSAERPKGSFSTLEIQRTEQGDSAMYLCASSLGLAGGQSTDTQYFGPGTRLTVL.

The chain uses TRBV11-2 and TRBJ2-1, with 7 bases that match TRBD2. The CDR3 consists of 15 residues. Looked up from germline, CDR1 is SGHAT and CDR2 is FQNNGV. The ends lost 2 bases at V and 7 bases at J; junction bases unmatched: 8. CDR3 nucleotides: TGTGCCAGCAGCTTAATGGGGGGAGGGGAAAATGAGCAGTTCTTC. It translates to CASSLMGGGENEQFF.

V and J are TRBV4-1 and TRBJ1-1; 7 positions agree with TRBD1. Unmatched junction bases numbered 5, after V lost 4 bases and J lost 3 bases. The CDR3 loop spans 14 amino acids. Germline V gives CDR1 MGHRA, CDR2 YSYEKL. The CDR3 DNA reads as TGCGCCAGCAGCCTCTGGACAGGATACACTGAAGCTTTCTTT. Translating gives CASSLWTGYTEAFF.

The rearrangement joins TRBV6-6 to TRBJ2-7; D may be TRBD2 (5 bases). CDR1 and CDR2 (germline): MNHNY, SVGAGI (reference sequence). Trimming removed 11 bases from V and 5 bases from J, with 19 bases in between. The CDR3 totals 13 residues. The CDR3 sequence is CASAGSLVHEQYV. DNA for the CDR3: TGTGCCTCCGCTGGGAGCTTAGTCCACGAGCAGTACGTC.

V usage is TRBV5-1 and J usage is TRBJ2-1; 10 nucleotides align to TRBD1. The CDR3 length is 16 residues. V dropped 4 bases and J dropped 4; count of bases not matched to a gene: 8. CDR1 and CDR2 (germline): SGHRS, YFSETQ. The chain's CDR3 is CASSLGGTGVYNEQFF. CDR3 DNA sequence: TGCGCCAGCAGCCTCGGGGGGACAGGGGTTTACAATGAGCAGTTCTTC.

This clone was recorded a few times. The rearrangement links TRBV7-9 to TRBJ2-2; a possible D gene is TRBD1 (6 bases). This CDR3 has 16 residues. Germline CDR1 reads SEHNR; CDR2 reads FQNEAQ (reference sequence). Trimming took off 5 bases at V and 5 bases at J, with 18 bases between the two ends. CDR3 residues: CASSRSSQGQTGELFF. The CDR3 DNA reads as TGTGCCAGCAGCCGGAGTTCTCAGGGGCAAACCGGGGAGCTGTTTTTT.

This clone showed up just a few times. V usage is TRBV12-2 and J usage is TRBJ1-5; whether TRBD1, the table's D call, matches the DNA was not checked. TRBV12-2 is a recognized pseudogene. This CDR3 comprises 14 residues. The CDR3 loop is CASRLGQGNQPQHF. As DNA, the CDR3 is TGTGCAAGTCGCTTAGGACAGGGCAATCAGCCCCAGCATTTT.

The chain couples TRBV4-2 to TRBJ1-1, with 12 bases fitting TRBD1. CDR3 length: 18 residues. Trimming at V came to 1 base and at J to 8 bases, leaving 14 bases not matched to a gene. CDR1 is LGHNA, CDR2 YNFKEQ, per germline. In DNA form, the CDR3 reads TGTGCCAGCAGCCAAGGTGAAAAGCGGGGACAGGGGGCCTTGGAAGCTTTCTTT. It translates to CASSQGEKRGQGALEAFF.

The chain combines TRBV5-1 with TRBJ2-6; D may be TRBD1 (5 bases). CDR1 is SGHRS, CDR2 YFSETQ, per germline. This CDR3 has 16 residues. The V and J ends lost 4 bases and 0 bases respectively, with 11 bases between them. The CDR3 protein is CASSEGHGSGANVLTF. The CDR3 DNA sequence: TGCGCCAGCAGCGAAGGACACGGCTCTGGGGCCAACGTCCTGACTTTC.